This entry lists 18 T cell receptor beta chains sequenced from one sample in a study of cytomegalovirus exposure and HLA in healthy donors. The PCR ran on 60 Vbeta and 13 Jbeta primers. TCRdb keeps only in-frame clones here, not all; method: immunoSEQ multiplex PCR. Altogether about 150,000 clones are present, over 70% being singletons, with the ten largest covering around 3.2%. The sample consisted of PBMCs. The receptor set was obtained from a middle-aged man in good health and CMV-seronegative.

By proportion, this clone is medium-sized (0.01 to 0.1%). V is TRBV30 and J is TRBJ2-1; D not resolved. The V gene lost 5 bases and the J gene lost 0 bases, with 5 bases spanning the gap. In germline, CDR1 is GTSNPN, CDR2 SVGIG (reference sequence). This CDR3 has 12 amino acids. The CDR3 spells CAWVGSYNEQFF. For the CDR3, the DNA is TGTGCCTGGGTCGGCTCCTACAATGAGCAGTTCTTC.

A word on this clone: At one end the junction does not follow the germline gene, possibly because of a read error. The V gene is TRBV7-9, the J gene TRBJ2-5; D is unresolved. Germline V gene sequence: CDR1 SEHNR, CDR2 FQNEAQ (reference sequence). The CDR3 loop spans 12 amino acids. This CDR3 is CSSSFPLETQYF. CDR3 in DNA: TGTTCCAGCAGCTTCCCTCTAGAGACCCAGTACTTC.

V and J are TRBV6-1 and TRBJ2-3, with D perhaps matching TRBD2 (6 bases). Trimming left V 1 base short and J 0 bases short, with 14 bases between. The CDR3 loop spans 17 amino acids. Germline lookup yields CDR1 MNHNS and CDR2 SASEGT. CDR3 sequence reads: CASSEVSGAHSTDTQYF. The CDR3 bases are TGTGCCAGCAGTGAAGTTAGCGGAGCACACAGCACAGATACGCAGTATTTT.

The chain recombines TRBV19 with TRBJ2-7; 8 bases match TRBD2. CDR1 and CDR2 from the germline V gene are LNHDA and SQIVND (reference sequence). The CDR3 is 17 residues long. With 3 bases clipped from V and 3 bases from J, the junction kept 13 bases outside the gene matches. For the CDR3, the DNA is TGTGCCAGTAGTATCGGCCCGGGTAGCGGGGACCACTACGAGCAGTACTTC. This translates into CASSIGPGSGDHYEQYF.

The CDR3 sequence: CASSFGGPSYEQYF. Here the CDR3 DNA reads TGTGCCAGCAGCTTCGGCGGGCCCTCCTACGAGCAGTACTTC. The chain recombines TRBV5-6 with TRBJ2-7; possible D gene TRBD2, 5 bases. CDR1 SGHDT and CDR2 YYEEEE come from the germline V gene. V gave up 2 bases and J gave up 0 bases, with 9 bases separating them. The CDR3 has 14 amino acids.

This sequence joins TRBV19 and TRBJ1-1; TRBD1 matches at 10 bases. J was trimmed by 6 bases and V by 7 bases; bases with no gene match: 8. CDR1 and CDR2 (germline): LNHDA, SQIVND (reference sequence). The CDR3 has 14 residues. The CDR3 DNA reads TGTGCCAGTATCAGGGACAGGGGTCGCTCTGAAGCTTTCTTT. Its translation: CASIRDRGRSEAFF.

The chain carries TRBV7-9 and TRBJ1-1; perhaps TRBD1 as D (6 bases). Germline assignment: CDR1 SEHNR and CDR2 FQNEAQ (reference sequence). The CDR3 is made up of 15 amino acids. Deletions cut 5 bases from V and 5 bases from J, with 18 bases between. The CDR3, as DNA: TGTGCCAGCAGCCGAGACGTGGGGGCAAAGACTGAAGCTTTCTTT. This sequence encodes CASSRDVGAKTEAFF.

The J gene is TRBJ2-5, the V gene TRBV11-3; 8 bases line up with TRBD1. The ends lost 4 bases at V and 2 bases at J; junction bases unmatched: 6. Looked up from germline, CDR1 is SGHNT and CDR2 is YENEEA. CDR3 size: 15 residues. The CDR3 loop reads CASSSRDRNQETQYF. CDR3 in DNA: TGTGCCAGCAGCTCACGGGACAGGAATCAAGAGACCCAGTACTTC. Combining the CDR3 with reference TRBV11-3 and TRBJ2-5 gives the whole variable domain EAGVVQSPRYKIIEKKQPVAFWCNPISGHNTLYWYLQNLGQGPELLIRYENEEAVDDSQLPKDRFSAERLKGVDSTLKIQPAELGDSAVYLCASSSRDRNQETQYFGPGTRLLVL.

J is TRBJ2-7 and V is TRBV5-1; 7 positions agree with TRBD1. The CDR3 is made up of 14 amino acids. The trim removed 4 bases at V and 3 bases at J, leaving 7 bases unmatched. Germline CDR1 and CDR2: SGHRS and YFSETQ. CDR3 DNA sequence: TGCGCCAGCAGCCGGAGACAGGGTAACTACGAGCAGTACTTC. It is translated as CASSRRQGNYEQYF.

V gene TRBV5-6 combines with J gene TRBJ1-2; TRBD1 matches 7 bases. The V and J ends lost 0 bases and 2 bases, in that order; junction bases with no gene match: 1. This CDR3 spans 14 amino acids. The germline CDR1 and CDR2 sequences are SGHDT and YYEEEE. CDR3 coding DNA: TGTGCCAGCAGCTTGGAGACAGGGAACTATGGCTACACCTTC. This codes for CASSLETGNYGYTF. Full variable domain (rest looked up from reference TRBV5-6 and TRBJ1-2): DAGVTQSPTHLIKTRGQQVTLRCSPKSGHDTVSWYQQALGQGPQFIFQYYEEEERQRGNFPDRFSGHQFPNYSSELNVNALLLGDSALYLCASSLETGNYGYTFGSGTRLTVV.

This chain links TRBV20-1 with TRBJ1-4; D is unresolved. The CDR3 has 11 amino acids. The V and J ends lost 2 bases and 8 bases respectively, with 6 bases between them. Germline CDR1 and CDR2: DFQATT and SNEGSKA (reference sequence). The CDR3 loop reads CSARLREKLFF. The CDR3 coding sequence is TGCAGTGCTAGATTGCGGGAAAAACTGTTTTTT.

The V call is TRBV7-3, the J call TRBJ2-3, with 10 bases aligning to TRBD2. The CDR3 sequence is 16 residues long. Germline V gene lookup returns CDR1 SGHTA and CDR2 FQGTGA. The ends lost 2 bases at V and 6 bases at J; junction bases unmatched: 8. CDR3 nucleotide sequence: TGTGCCAGCAGCTTAGGAACTAGCGGGGCAGGGGATACGCAGTATTTT. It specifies CASSLGTSGAGDTQYF.

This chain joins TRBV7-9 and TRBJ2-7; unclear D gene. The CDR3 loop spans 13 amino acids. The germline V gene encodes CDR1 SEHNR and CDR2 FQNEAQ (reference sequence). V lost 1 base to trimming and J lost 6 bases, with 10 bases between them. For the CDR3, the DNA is TGTGCCAGCAGCTTAGAGCCCCTCCTCGAGCAGTACTTC. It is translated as CASSLEPLLEQYF.

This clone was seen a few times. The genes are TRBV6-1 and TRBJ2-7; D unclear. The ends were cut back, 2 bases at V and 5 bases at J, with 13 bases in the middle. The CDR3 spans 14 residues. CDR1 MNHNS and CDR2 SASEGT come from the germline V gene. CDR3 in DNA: TGTGCCAGCAGTGAATTCCTGTCTTCCCACGAGCAGTACTTC. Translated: CASSEFLSSHEQYF.

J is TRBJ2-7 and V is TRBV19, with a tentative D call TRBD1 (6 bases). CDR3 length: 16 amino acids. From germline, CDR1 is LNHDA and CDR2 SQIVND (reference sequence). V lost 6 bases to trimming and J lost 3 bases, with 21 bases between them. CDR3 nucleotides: TGTGCCAGTAGCCCCCCCTCTGGCGGACAGTACTACGAGCAGTACTTC. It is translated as CASSPPSGGQYYEQYF.

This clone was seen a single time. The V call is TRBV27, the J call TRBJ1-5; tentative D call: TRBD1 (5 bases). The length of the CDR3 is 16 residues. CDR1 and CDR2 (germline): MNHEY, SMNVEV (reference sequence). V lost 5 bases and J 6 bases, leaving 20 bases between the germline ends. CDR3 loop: CASSPEPPGNAQPQHF. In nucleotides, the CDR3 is TGTGCCAGCAGTCCCGAACCTCCAGGGAACGCTCAGCCCCAGCATTTT.

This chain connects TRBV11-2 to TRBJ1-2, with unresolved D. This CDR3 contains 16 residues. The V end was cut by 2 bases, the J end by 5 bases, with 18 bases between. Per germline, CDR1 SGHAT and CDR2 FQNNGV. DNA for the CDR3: TGTGCCAGCAGCTTAAACCCGGCTCGGAGGGAGTATGGCTACACCTTC. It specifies CASSLNPARREYGYTF.

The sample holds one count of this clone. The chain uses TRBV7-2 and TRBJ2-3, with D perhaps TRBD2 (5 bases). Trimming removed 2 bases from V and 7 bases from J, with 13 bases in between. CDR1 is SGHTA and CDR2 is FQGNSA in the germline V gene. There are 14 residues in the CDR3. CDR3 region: CASSLWGAFNTQYF. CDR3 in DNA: TGTGCCAGCAGCTTATGGGGAGCCTTTAATACGCAGTATTTT.